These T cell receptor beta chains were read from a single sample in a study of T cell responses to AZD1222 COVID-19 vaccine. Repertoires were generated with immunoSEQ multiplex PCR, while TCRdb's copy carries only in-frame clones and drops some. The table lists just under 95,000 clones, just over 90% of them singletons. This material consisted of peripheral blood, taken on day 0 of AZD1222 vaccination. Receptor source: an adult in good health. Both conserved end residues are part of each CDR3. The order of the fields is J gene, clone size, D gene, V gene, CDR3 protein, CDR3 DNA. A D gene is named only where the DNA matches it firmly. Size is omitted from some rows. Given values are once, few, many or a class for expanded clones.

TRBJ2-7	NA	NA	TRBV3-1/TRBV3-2	CASSQVPSSYEQYF	TGTGCCAGCAGCCAAGTTCCTTCCAGCTACGAGCAGTACTTC
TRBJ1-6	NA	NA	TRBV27	CASSLGGRYNSPLHF	TGTGCCAGCAGTTTAGGAGGGCGGTATAATTCACCCCTCCACTTT
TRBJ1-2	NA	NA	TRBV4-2	CASSPDRAYGYTF	TGTGCCAGCAGCCCGGACAGAGCGTATGGCTACACCTTC
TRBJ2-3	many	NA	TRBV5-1	CASSSLGGRSDTQYF	TGCGCCAGCAGCTCCTTGGGGGGGCGATCAGATACGCAGTATTTT
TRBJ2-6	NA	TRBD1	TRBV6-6	CASSRGTGGSGANVLTF	TGTGCCAGCAGTCGTGGGACAGGGGGCTCTGGGGCCAACGTCCTGACTTTC
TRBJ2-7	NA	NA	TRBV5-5	CASSFSRFLSGHEYF	TGTGCCAGCAGCTTTTCAAGATTTCTGAGTGGACACGAGTACTTC
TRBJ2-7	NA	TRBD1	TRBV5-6	CASSRTGRF	TGTGCCAGCAGCCGGACAGGGAGATTC
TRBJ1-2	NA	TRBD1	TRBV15	CATSSRDRGQDGYTF	TGTGCCACCAGCAGCCGGGACAGGGGACAGGATGGCTACACCTTC
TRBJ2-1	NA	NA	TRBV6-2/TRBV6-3	CASSYVFYNEQFF	TGTGCCAGCAGTTACGTGTTTTACAATGAGCAGTTCTTC
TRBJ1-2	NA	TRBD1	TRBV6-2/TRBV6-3	CASSSFPGQGNYGYTF	TGTGCCAGCAGCTCCTTCCCGGGACAGGGGAACTATGGCTACACCTTC
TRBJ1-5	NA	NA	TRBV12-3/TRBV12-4	CASSLGANQPQHF	TGTGCCAGCAGTTTGGGGGCGAATCAGCCCCAGCATTTT
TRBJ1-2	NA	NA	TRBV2	CASSPRANYGYTF	TGTGCCAGCAGTCCCAGGGCTAACTATGGCTACACCTTC
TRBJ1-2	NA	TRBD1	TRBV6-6	CASRGQGDGYTF	TGTGCCAGCAGGGGACAGGGAGATGGCTACACCTTC